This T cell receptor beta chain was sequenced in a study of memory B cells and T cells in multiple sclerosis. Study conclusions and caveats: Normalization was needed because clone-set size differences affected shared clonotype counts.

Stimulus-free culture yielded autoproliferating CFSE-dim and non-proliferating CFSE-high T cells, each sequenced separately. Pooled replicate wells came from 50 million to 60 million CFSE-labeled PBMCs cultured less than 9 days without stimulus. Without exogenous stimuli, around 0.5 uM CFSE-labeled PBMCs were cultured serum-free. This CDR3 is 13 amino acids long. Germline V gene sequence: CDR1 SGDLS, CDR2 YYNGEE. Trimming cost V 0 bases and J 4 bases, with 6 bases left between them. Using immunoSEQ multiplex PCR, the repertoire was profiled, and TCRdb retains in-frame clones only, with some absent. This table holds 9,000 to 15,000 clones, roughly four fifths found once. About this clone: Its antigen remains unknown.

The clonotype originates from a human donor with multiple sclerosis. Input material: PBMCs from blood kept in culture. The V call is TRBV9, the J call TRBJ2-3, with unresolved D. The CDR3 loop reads CASSVVPPDTQYF. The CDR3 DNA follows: TGTGCCAGCAGCGTAGTCCCGCCAGATACGCAGTATTTT. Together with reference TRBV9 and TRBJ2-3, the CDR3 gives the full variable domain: DSGVTQTPKHLITATGQRVTLRCSPRSGDLSVYWYQQSLDQGLQFLIQYYNGEERAKGNILERFSAQQFPDLHSELNLSSLELGDSALYFCASSVVPPDTQYFGPGTRLTVL.